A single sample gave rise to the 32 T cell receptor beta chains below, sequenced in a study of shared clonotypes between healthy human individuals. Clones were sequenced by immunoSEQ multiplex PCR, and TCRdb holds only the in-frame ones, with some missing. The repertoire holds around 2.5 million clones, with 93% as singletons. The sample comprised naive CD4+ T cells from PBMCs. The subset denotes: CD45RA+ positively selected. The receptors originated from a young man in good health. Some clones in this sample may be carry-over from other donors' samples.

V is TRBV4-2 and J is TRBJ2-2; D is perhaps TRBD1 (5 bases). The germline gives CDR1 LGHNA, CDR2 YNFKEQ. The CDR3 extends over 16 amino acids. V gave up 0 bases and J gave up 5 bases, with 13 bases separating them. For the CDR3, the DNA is TGTGCCAGCAGCCAAGATGGCAGGCCAGGGACCGGGGAGCTGTTTTTT. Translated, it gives CASSQDGRPGTGELFF.

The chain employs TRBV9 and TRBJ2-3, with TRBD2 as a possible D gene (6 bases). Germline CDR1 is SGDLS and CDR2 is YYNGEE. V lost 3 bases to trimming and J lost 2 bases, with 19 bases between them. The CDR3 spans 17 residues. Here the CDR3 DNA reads TGTGCCAGCAGCGCAGGAGGGCGAGCTATTCCCACAGATACGCAGTATTTT. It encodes CASSAGGRAIPTDTQYF. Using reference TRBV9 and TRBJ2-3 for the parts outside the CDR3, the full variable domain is DSGVTQTPKHLITATGQRVTLRCSPRSGDLSVYWYQQSLDQGLQFLIQYYNGEERAKGNILERFSAQQFPDLHSELNLSSLELGDSALYFCASSAGGRAIPTDTQYFGPGTRLTVL.

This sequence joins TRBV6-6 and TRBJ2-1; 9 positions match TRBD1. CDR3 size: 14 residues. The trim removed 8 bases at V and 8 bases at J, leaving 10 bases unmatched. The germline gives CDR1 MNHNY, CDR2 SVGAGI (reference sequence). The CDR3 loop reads CASDDRGVSDEQFF. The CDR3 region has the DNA TGTGCCAGCGATGACAGGGGGGTTTCGGATGAGCAGTTCTTC.

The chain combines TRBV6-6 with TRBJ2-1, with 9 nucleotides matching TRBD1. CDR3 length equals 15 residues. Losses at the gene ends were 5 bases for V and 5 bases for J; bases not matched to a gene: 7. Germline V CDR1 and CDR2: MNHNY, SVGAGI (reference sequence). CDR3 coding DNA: TGTGCCAGCAGTAATCCGGGACAGGGTAACAATGAGCAGTTCTTC. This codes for CASSNPGQGNNEQFF.

As DNA, the CDR3 is TGTGCCAGCAGTACCAGGGAAAGCAATCAGCCCCAGCATTTT. The encoded protein is CASSTRESNQPQHF. The chain uses TRBV2 and TRBJ1-5, with a tentative D call TRBD1 (5 bases). The ends were cut back, 5 bases at V and 1 base at J, with 9 bases in the middle. Germline CDR1 reads SNHLY; CDR2 reads FYNNEI. There are 14 residues in the CDR3.

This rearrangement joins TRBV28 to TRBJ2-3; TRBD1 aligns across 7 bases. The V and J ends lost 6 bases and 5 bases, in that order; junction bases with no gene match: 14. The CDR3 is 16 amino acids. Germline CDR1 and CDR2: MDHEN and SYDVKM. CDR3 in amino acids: CASRVGQRYRRDTQYF. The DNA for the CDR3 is TGTGCCAGCAGGGTGGGACAGAGATATAGGAGAGATACGCAGTATTTT.

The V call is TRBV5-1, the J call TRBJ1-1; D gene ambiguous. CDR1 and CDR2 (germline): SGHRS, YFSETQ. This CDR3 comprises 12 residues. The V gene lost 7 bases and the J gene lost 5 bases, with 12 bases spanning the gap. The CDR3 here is CASGPAGTEAFF. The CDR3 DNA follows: TGCGCCAGCGGGCCCGCGGGGACTGAAGCTTTCTTT.

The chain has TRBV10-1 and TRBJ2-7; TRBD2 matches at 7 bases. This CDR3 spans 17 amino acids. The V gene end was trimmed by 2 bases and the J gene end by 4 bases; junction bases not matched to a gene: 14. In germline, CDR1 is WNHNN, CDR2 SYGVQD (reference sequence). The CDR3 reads CASSEVSGMGRAYEQYF. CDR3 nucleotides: TGCGCCAGCAGTGAGGTAAGCGGGATGGGCCGCGCGTACGAGCAGTACTTC.

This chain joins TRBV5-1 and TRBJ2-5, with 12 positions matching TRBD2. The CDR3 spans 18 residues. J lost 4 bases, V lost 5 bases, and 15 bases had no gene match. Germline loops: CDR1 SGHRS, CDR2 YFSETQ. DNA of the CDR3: TGCGCCAGCAGGGGGATGATTTTGACTAGCGGGAGTTTAGAGACCCAGTACTTC. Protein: CASRGMILTSGSLETQYF.

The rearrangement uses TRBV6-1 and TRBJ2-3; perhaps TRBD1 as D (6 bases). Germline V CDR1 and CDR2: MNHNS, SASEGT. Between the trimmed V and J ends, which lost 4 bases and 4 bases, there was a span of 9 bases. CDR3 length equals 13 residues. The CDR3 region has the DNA TGTGCCAGCAGTGTAAAGGGGGCAGATACGCAGTATTTT. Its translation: CASSVKGADTQYF.

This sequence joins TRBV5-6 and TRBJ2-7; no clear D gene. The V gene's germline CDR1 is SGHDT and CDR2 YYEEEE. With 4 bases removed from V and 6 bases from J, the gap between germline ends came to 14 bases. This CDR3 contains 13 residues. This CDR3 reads CASSNRIFGEQYF. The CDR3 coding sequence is TGTGCCAGCAGCAACCGAATCTTCGGCGAGCAGTACTTC.

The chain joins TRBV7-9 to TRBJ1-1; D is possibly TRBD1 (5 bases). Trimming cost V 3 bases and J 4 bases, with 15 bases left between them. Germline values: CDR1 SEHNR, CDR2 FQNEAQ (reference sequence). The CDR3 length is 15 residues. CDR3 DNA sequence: TGTGCCAGCAGCTTGCCCTGGGGGGAGGGCACTGAAGCTTTCTTT. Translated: CASSLPWGEGTEAFF.

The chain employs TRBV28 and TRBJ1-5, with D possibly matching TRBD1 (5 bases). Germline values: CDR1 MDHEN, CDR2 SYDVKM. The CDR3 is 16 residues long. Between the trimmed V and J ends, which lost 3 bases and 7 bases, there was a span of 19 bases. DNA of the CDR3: TGTGCCAGCAGTTTCGTCACAGGAAGATTATCGCAGCCCCAGCATTTT. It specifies CASSFVTGRLSQPQHF.

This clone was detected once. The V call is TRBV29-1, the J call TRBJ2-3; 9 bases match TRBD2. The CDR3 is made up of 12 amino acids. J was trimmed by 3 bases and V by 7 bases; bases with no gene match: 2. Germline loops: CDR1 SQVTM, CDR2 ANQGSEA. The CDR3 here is CSETSGTDTQYF. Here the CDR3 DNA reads TGCAGCGAAACTAGCGGGACAGATACGCAGTATTTT.

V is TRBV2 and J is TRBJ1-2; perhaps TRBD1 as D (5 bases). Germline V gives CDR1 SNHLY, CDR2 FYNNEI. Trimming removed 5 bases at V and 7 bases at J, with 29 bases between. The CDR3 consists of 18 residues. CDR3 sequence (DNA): TGTGCCAGCAGTCCAACATATCTAACAGGTCTTCAAGGGTCTGGCTACACCTTC. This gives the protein CASSPTYLTGLQGSGYTF. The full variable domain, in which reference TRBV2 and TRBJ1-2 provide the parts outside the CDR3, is EPEVTQTPSHQVTQMGQEVILRCVPISNHLYFYWYRQILGQKVEFLVSFYNNEISEKSEIFDDQFSVERPDGSNFTLKIRSTKLEDSAMYFCASSPTYLTGLQGSGYTFGSGTRLTVV.

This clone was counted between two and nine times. CDR3 protein: CASSSHVMNTEAFF. CDR3 sequence (DNA): TGTGCCAGTAGTTCACACGTAATGAACACTGAAGCTTTCTTT. The chain is built from TRBV19 and TRBJ1-1; D uncertain. V lost 5 bases and J lost 0, with 10 bases in between. The germline V gene encodes CDR1 LNHDA and CDR2 SQIVND (reference sequence). The CDR3 contains 14 residues.

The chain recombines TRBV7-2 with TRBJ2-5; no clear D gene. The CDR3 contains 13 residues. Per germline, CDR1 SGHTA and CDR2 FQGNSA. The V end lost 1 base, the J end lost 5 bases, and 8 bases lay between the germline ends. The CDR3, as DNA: TGTGCCAGCAGCTTAGGTCGGGTGGAGACCCAGTACTTC. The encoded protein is CASSLGRVETQYF. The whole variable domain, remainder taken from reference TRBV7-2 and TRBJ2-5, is GAGVSQSPSNKVTEKGKDVELRCDPISGHTALYWYRQSLGQGLEFLIYFQGNSAPDKSGLPSDRFSAERTGGSVSTLTIQRTQQEDSAVYLCASSLGRVETQYFGPGTRLLVL.

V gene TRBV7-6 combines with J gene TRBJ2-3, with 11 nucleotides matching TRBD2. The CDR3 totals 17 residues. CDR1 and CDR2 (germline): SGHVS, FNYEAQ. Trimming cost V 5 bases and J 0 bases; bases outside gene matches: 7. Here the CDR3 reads CASSARLAGTSTDTQYF. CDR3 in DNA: TGTGCCAGCAGCGCAAGACTAGCGGGAACTAGCACAGATACGCAGTATTTT.

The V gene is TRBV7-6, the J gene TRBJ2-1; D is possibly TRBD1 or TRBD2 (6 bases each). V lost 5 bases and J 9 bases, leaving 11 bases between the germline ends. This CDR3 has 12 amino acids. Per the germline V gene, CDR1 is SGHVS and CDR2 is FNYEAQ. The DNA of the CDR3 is TGTGCCAGCAGCCCGAAGGGGGGTGAGCAGTTCTTC. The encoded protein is CASSPKGGEQFF.

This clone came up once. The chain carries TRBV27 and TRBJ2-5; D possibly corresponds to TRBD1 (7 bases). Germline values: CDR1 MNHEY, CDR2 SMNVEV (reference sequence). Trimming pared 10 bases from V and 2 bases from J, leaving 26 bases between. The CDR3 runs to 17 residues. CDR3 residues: CATKGEVGTDLQETQYF. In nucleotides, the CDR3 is TGTGCCACCAAAGGGGAGGTAGGGACAGACTTACAAGAGACCCAGTACTTC.

The CDR3 DNA reads TGCGCCAGCAGCTTGGACGGCAGACTCTATGGCTACACCTTC. Encoded protein: CASSLDGRLYGYTF. The chain uses TRBV5-1 and TRBJ1-2; D is unresolved. Per the germline V gene, CDR1 is SGHRS and CDR2 is YFSETQ. This CDR3 region has 14 residues. Trimming removed 0 bases at V and 4 bases at J, with 10 bases between.

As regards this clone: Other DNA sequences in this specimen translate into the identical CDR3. Written as DNA, the CDR3 is TGTGCCAGCTCCCCAGGGGGTGCCTATGGCTACACCTTC. Translation: CASSPGGAYGYTF. The rearrangement joins TRBV18 to TRBJ1-2, with 7 bases matching TRBD1. Germline trimming cut 6 bases from V and 4 bases from J; bases unmatched to any gene: 5. CDR3 length equals 13 residues. The germline gives CDR1 KGHSH, CDR2 LQKENI.

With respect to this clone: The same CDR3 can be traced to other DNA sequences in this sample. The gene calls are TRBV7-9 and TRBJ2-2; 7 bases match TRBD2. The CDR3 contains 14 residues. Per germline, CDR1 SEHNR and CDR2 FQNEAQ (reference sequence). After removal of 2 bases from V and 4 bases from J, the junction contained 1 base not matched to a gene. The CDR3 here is CASSLSGGTGELFF. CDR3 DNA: TGTGCCAGCAGCTTATCGGGAGGCACCGGGGAGCTGTTTTTT.

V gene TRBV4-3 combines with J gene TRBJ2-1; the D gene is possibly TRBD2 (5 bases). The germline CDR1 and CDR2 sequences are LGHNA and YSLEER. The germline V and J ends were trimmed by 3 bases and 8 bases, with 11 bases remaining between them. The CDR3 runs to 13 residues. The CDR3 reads CASSQDNSDEQFF. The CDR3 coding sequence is TGCGCCAGCAGCCAGGATAATAGCGATGAGCAGTTCTTC.

Here the CDR3 DNA reads TGTGCCAGCAGGGGGCAGGGGGCCGATACGCAGTATTTT. Protein product: CASRGQGADTQYF. This chain joins TRBV5-4 and TRBJ2-3; 8 nucleotides agree with TRBD1. CDR3 length equals 13 residues. Germline CDR1 and CDR2: SGHNT and YYREEE (reference sequence). The V gene end was trimmed by 5 bases and the J gene end by 6 bases; junction bases not matched to a gene: 5. Supplemented by reference TRBV5-4 and TRBJ2-3, the full variable domain reads ETGVTQSPTHLIKTRGQQVTLRCSSQSGHNTVSWYQQALGQGPQFIFQYYREEENGRGNFPPRFSGLQFPNYSSELNVNALELDDSALYLCASRGQGADTQYFGPGTRLTVL.

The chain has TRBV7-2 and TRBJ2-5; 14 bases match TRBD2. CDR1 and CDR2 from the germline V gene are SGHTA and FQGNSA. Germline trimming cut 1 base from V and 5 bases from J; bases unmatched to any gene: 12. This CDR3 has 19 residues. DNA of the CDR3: TGTGCCAGCAGCTTAGACGGCTCCCGACTAGCGGGAGGGGGCGAGACCCAGTACTTC. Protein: CASSLDGSRLAGGGETQYF.

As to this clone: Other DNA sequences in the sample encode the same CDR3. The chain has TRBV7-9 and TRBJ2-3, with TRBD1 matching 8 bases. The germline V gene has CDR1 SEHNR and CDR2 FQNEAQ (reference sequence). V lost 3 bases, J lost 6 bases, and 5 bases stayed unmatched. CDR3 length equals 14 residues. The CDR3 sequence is CASSFQGAGDTQYF. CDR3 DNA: TGTGCCAGCAGCTTCCAGGGGGCGGGGGATACGCAGTATTTT.

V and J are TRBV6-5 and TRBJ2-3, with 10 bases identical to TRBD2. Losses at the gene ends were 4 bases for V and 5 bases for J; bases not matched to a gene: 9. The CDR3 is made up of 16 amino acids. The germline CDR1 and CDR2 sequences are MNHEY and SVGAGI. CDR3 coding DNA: TGTGCCAGCAGTTTCCGTCAAGCGGGAGGGGGAGATACGCAGTATTTT. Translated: CASSFRQAGGGDTQYF.

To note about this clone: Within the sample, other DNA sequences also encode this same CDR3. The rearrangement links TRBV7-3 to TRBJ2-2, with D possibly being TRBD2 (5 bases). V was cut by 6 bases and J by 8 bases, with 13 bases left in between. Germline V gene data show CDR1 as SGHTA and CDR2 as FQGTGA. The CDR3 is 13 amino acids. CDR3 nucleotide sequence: TGTGCCAGCAGTCTCACCTCGGGGGGGGAGCTGTTTTTT. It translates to CASSLTSGGELFF.

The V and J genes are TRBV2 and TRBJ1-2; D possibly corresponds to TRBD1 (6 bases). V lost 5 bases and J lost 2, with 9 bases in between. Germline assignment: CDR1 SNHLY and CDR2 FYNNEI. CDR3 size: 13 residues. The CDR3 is CASSTDSNYGYTF. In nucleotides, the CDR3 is TGTGCCAGCAGTACGGACAGCAACTATGGCTACACCTTC.

The DNA for the CDR3 is TGTGCCAGCAGCTTAGAGTATCTGGCGGGGGGCTACAATGAGCAGTTCTTC. It translates to CASSLEYLAGGYNEQFF. The chain links TRBV11-3 to TRBJ2-1, with 8 bases lining up with TRBD2. Germline CDR1 reads SGHNT; CDR2 reads YENEEA. CDR3 size: 17 residues. V gave up 0 bases and J gave up 3 bases; unmatched junction bases: 7.

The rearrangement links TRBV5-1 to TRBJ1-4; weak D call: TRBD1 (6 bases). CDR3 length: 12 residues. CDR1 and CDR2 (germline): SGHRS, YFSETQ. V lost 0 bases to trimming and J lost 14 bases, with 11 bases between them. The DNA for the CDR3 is TGCGCCAGCAGCTTGGAGGGTAGGGGGCTGTTTTTT. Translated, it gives CASSLEGRGLFF.